This T cell receptor (beta chain) was observed in a study of shared clonotypes between healthy human individuals. The study, taken as a whole, reports: Sharing across four donors was seen in 4% to 6.5% of naive CD4 clonotypes.

The ends lost 6 bases at V and 4 bases at J; junction bases unmatched: 8. The germline V gene has CDR1 SGHRS and CDR2 YFSETQ. This CDR3 contains 14 residues. TCRdb keeps only in-frame clones here, not all; method: immunoSEQ multiplex PCR. The sample carries 2.3 million or so clones, more than 85% recorded once. Both subsets, CD45RA+ naive and CD45RA-negative memory, were split from the CD4+ cells. In regard to this clone: Its antigen is still unknown.

The sample consisted of naive CD4+ T cells from PBMCs. Subset meaning: CD45RA+ positively selected. V and J are TRBV5-1 and TRBJ1-2; 8 bases are a match to TRBD1. This receptor was obtained from a man aged 18-30 years in good health. Some clones in this sample may be carry-over from other donors' samples. Here the CDR3 reads CASTDPGTGYGYTF. CDR3 DNA sequence: TGCGCCAGCACCGACCCCGGGACAGGCTATGGCTACACCTTC.